Below, one T cell receptor (beta chain) is given with its context. The V end was cut by 4 bases, the J end by 6 bases, with 8 bases between. The CDR3 has 11 amino acids. From germline, CDR1 is SQVTM and CDR2 ANQGSEA. Specified treatment: 15 to 20 received Ad26.COV2.S at low or high dose, single or two shots; about 5 received placebo; per-sample allocation not given. At day 63 after the first vaccine or placebo injection, samples were drawn. This record comes from a study of Ad26.COV2.S vaccination and SARS-CoV-2 variants. Study information: Donor got 5x10^10 or 1x10^11 viral particles of Ad26.COV2.S.

Only in-frame clones appear in the TCRdb table, and some are missing; sequencing was by immunoSEQ multiplex PCR. The table has 440,000 or so clones, about 90% seen once; the top ten hold under 4.5%. The chain is built from TRBV29-1 and TRBJ2-3; the D is unclear. The clonotype comes from a person aged 18-65 years who received the Ad26.COV2.S COVID-19 vaccine or a placebo. Sequenced material: peripheral blood, taken in a trial of Ad26.COV2.S vaccine versus placebo. CDR3 loop: CSVAPVDTQYF. CDR3 coding DNA: TGCAGCGTTGCTCCCGTGGATACGCAGTATTTT.